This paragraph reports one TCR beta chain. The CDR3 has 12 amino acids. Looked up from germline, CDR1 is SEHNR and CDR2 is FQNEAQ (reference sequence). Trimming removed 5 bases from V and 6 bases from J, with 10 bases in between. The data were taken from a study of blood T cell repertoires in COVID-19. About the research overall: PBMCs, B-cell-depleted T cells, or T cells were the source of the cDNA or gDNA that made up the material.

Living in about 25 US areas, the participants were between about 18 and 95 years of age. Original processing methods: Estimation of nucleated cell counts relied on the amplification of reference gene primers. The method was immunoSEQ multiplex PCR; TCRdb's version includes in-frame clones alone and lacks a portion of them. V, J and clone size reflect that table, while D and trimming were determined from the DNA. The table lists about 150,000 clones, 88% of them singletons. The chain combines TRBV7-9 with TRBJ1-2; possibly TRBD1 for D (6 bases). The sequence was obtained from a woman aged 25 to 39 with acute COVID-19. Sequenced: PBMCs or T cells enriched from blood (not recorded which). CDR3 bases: TGTGCCAGCAGCCGGGAGGGGGATGGCTACACCTTC. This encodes CASSREGDGYTF.